Below, one T cell receptor (beta chain) is given with its context. Its antigen is not known. Sequenced patients had shown CD8+CD57+ cell expansion by flow cytometry. In all patients, the disease was severe acquired aplastic anemia. This specimen comes from a study of CD8+CD57+ T cells in acquired aplastic anemia. The wider study: Average DNA yield from sorted CD4+ and CD8+ cells was around 3.2 ug. Overall study results and limits: Patients shared twenty-nine CD8+ CDR3 sequences with controls. For CD8+ Simpson's diversity, patients and controls showed no significant difference.

Germline loops: CDR1 SGHTA, CDR2 FQGNSA. Trimming shortened V by 3 bases and J by 3 bases, and 21 bases separated the two germline ends. This CDR3 is 18 amino acids long. Genomic DNA, the template, was used for profiling of the TCR beta VDJ and CDR3. TCRdb itself ran the reads through MiXCR, one entry per CDR3 protein. Of 200,000 to 300,000 distinct CDR3 sequences in the sample, approximately 82% are singletons; the top ten hold 42%. This rearrangement joins TRBV7-2 to TRBJ2-1, with D possibly TRBD1 on 5 matching bases. The origin of this receptor is a human donor with aplastic anemia. The specimen was sorted CD4+, CD8+, or CD8+CD57+ T cells (not recorded which) from PBMCs. Written as DNA, the CDR3 is TGTGCCAGCAGCTTGACAGAGCCCCGCGACTCCCGCTACAATGAGCAGTTCTTC. Protein: CASSLTEPRDSRYNEQFF.